The rows below give T cell receptor beta chains drawn from one sample of a study of early T cells in non-severe SARS-CoV-2 infection. Via MiXCR, TCRdb re-called the 5' RACE reads, giving one row per CDR3 protein. The profile shows about 40,000 distinct CDR3 sequences, around 6.1% of them singletons. Sequences were obtained from whole blood. The receptors derive from an adult who was a healthcare worker with PCR-confirmed SARS-CoV-2 infection or an uninfected control (not recorded which). Each CDR3 is given with its conserved first and last residue. The order of the fields is clone size, V gene, J gene, D gene, CDR3 protein, CDR3 DNA. A D gene is named only where the DNA matches it firmly. Not every row has a clone size; where given, it reads once, few, many or a size class.

>many|TRBV28|TRBJ2-4|TRBD1
CASSPRTGGYIQYF
TGTGCCAGCAGTCCCCGGACAGGAGGTTACATTCAGTACTTC
>few|TRBV12-3/TRBV12-4|TRBJ2-3|TRBD2
CASSATSGRTDTQYF
TGTGCCAGCAGTGCGACTAGCGGGAGAACAGATACGCAGTATTTT
>many|TRBV6-5|TRBJ2-7|TRBD2
CASSYYGGRNEQYF
TGTGCCAGCAGTTACTACGGGGGGAGGAACGAGCAGTACTTC
>many|TRBV6-2/TRBV6-3|TRBJ2-2|NA
CASKSIEENTGELFF
TGTGCCAGCAAAAGTATAGAGGAAAACACCGGGGAGCTGTTTTTT
>many|TRBV7-9|TRBJ2-1|NA
CASSLDRGLYNEQFF
TGTGCCAGCAGCTTAGACAGGGGACTCTACAATGAGCAGTTCTTC
>once|TRBV7-9|TRBJ1-4|TRBD1
CASSSRGGTAREKLFF
TGTGCCAGCAGCTCCAGGGGAGGGACAGCTCGGGAAAAACTGTTTTTT
>few|TRBV7-2|TRBJ2-7|NA
CASSLAGLRNSYEQYF
TGTGCCAGCAGCTTAGCGGGATTGCGGAACTCCTACGAGCAGTACTTC
>many|TRBV19|TRBJ2-7|TRBD2
CASTREGSYEQYF
TGTGCCAGTACGCGGGAGGGGAGCTACGAGCAGTACTTC
>many|TRBV2|TRBJ2-3|TRBD1
CASKGDRVTDTQYF
TGTGCCAGCAAAGGGGACAGGGTTACAGATACGCAGTATTTT
>NA|TRBV18|TRBJ1-4|TRBD1
CASSPPRRGLANEKLFF
TGTGCCAGCTCACCGCCCCGTAGGGGGCTAGCTAATGAAAAACTGTTTTTT